The source of this TCR beta chain is a study of control samples from healthy donors and cancer patients. Germline values: CDR1 MNHEY, CDR2 SVGAGI. V dropped 6 bases and J dropped 7 bases, with 21 bases sitting between them. This CDR3 is 15 amino acids long. TCRdb's table, derived via immunoSEQ multiplex PCR, lists solely in-frame clones and lacks some. The table includes 100,000 to 150,000 clones, approximately 90% detected once. The clonotype was recovered from a man aged 40-49 years in good health. This chain connects TRBV6-5 to TRBJ1-1; possible D gene TRBD1, 6 bases. The sequencing sample was made of blood. The DNA of the CDR3 is TGTGCCAGCAGCAAAGGGGGGGGGCAGTTTGGTGAAGCTTTCTTT. Translation gives CASSKGGGQFGEAFF.